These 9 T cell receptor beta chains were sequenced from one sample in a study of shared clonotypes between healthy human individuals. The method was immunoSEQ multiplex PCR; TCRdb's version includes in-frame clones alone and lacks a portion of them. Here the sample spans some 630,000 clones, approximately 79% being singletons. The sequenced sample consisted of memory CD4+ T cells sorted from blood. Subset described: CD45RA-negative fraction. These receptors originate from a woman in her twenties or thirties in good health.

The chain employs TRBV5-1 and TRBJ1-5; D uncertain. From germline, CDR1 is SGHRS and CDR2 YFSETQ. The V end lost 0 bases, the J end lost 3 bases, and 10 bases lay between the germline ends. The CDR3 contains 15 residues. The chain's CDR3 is CASSLATGDNQPQHF. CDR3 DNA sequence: TGCGCCAGCAGCTTGGCCACTGGCGACAATCAGCCCCAGCATTTT.

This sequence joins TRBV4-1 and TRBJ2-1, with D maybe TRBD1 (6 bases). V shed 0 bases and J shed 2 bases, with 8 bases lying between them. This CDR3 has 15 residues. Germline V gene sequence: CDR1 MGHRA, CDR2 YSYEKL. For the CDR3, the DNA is TGCGCCAGCAGCCAAGATGAGGGGGCCTACAATGAGCAGTTCTTC. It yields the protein CASSQDEGAYNEQFF.

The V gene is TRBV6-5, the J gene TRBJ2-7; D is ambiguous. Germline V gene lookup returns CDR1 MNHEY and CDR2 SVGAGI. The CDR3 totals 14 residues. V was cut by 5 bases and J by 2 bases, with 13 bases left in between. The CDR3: CASSPSFGTYEQYF. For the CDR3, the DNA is TGTGCCAGCAGTCCGAGCTTTGGAACCTACGAGCAGTACTTC.

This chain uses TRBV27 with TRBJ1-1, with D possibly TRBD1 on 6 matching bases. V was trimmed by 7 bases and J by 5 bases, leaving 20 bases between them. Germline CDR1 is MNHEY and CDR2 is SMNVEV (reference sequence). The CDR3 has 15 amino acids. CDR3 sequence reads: CASNSMLRGETEAFF. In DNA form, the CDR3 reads TGTGCCAGCAATTCAATGCTCAGGGGAGAGACTGAAGCTTTCTTT.

Here the CDR3 DNA reads TGCGCCAGCAGCCCGGGACTAGAATCCGGGGAGCTGTTTTTT. Amino acids: CASSPGLESGELFF. V gene TRBV5-1 combines with J gene TRBJ2-2; 8 bases are shared with TRBD2. The germline CDR1 and CDR2 sequences are SGHRS and YFSETQ. This CDR3 region has 14 residues. J gave up 6 bases and V 4 bases, and 5 bases lay outside the gene matches.

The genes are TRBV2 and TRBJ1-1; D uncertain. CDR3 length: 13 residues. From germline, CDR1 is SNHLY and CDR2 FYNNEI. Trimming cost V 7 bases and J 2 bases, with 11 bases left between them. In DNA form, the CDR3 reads TGTGCCAGCACCTCCGACTTTAACACTGAAGCTTTCTTT. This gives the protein CASTSDFNTEAFF. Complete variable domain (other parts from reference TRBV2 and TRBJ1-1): EPEVTQTPSHQVTQMGQEVILRCVPISNHLYFYWYRQILGQKVEFLVSFYNNEISEKSEIFDDQFSVERPDGSNFTLKIRSTKLEDSAMYFCASTSDFNTEAFFGQGTRLTVV.

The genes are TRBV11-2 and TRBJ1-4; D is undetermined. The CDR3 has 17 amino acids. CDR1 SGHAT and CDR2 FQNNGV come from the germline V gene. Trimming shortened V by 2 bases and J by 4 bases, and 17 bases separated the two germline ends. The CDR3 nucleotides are TGTGCCAGCAGCTTATTAGGGTCGGCCAACCGTAATGAAAAACTGTTTTTT. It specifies CASSLLGSANRNEKLFF.

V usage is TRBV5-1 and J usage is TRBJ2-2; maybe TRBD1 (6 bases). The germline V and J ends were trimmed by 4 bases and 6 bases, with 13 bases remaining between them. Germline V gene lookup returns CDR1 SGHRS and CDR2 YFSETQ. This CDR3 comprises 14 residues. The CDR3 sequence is CASSLYRDAGELFF. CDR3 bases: TGCGCCAGCAGCCTATACAGGGACGCCGGGGAGCTGTTTTTT.

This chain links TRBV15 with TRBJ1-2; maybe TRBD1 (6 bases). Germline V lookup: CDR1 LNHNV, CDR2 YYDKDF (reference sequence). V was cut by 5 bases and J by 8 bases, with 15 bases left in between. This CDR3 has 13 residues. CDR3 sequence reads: CATSGRGRAGYTF. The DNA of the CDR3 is TGTGCCACCAGCGGAAGGGGGAGAGCAGGCTACACCTTC.